This T cell receptor beta chain was retrieved from a study of blood T cell repertoires in COVID-19 (dated by TCRdb to 2019 to 2021). Background on the whole study: Samples from collaborators originated in the United States, Italy and Spain and spanned both the acute and convalescent phases of COVID-19. The material from the prospective study consisted of cDNA or gDNA derived from T cells, B-cell-depleted T cells, or PBMCs. The dataset comprised deeply sampled blood TCRbeta repertoires from subjects exposed to, actively infected with, or recovered from COVID-19. A freely available public database, intended as a resource for researchers studying the immune response to SARS-CoV-2, is where the repertoires were released. Samples were obtained from the ongoing ImmuneRACE study (first 160 participants) and from 950 to 1,500 subjects provided by 6 global collaborators. Nearly every sample came with metadata listing a de-identified subject ID, COVID-19 status, age in years and sex. HLA class I and class II types, where available, came from metadata supplied by the sample provider rather than from assay-based typing. Study-wide conclusions, independent of this receptor: How much clinical and demographic metadata was included differed by source and by participant, and the metadata was provided uncurated.

V is cut by 3 bases and J by 2 bases, and the space between the germline ends is 11 bases. Per the germline V gene, SGHRS is the CDR1 and YFSETQ is the CDR2. Spanning cysteine to phenylalanine, the CDR3 consists of 14 amino acids. Only the CDR3 DNA stays, 42 bases, in frame from base 1. The collaborating institutions used their own protocols to collect whole blood in K2EDTA tubes. For TCRbeta analysis, collaborator samples were shipped as frozen whole blood, as isolated PBMCs, or as DNA extracted from either sample type. The immunoSEQ Assay, a bias-controlled multiplex PCR, was used to amplify TCRbeta CDR3 regions from genomic DNA. The authors' analysis ran thus. The number of nucleated cells in each sample was estimated from the amplification of reference gene primers within the assay. To quantify the absolute abundance of each unique TCRbeta CDR3 rearrangement, sequence reads were collapsed and filtered. For each sample, productive Simpson clonality was calculated as the square root of Simpson's diversity index across productive rearrangements. Sourced from immuneACCESS, this table was stored by TCRdb with only in-frame sequences that have V and J called. A share of the clones is absent; for the studies checked, an unresolved V gene accounts for under half, and the remainder has no known explanation. V and J calls and clone size follow that table, whereas D and trimming were derived from the DNA. Present in this sample are about 73,000 clones, 65% to 85% of which were seen just once. In total, the top ten clones hold more than 2% of the sample.

As to this clone: The clone's antigen remains unknown. Qualities for individual bases were not recorded, and no much larger clone is one base off.

The specimen sequenced was peripheral blood. This receptor was taken from an elderly man with active or convalescent COVID-19. The rearranged chain carries TRBV5-1 and TRBJ1-1; possibly the D gene is TRBD1, per 6 matching bases. CDR3 loop: CASSWEGGNTEAFF. The nucleotide sequence reads TGCGCCAGCAGCTGGGAAGGGGGAAACACTGAAGCTTTCTTT.